This TCR beta chain was recorded in a study of OX40 agonist ivuxolimab in advanced cancers. Overall study context: Dose-escalation patients were diagnosed with hepatocellular carcinoma, melanoma, renal cell cancer or head and neck cancer. Two cutaneous melanoma patients and one hepatocellular carcinoma patient, three in all, had partial responses.

About this clone: Its antigen is as yet unknown.

Peripheral blood came from all dose cohorts at three timepoints. Profiling relied on immunoSEQ multiplex PCR, and the TCRdb table lists in-frame clones only, not all of them. The sample shows fewer than 90,000 clones, more than 75% of them seen only once. Whole-study results and caveats: CD8+ T cells (on average) carried more expanded clones than CD4+ T cells.

Germline V gene data show CDR1 as MDHEN and CDR2 as SYDVKM. This CDR3 comprises 17 residues. The V gene end was trimmed by 9 bases and the J gene end by 0 bases; junction bases not matched to a gene: 6. The material was CD4+ or CD8+ T cells sorted from blood, obtained in a trial of the OX40 agonist ivuxolimab. The chain links TRBV28 to TRBJ2-6; TRBD2 aligns across 12 bases. This clonotype was obtained from an adult with an advanced solid tumor such as melanoma, head and neck, liver or kidney cancer. The DNA of the CDR3 is TGTGCCAGTTTCACTAGCGGGGGGCTCTCTGGGGCCAACGTCCTGACTTTC. It translates to CASFTSGGLSGANVLTF.